The next 5 T cell receptor beta chains were all read from a single sample in a study of T cells in Graves' hyperthyroidism and ophthalmopathy. RNA transcripts were the template for amplifying TCR beta CDR3 regions. TCR CDR3 underwent first-round RT-PCR with the HTBI primer set. Each CDR3 protein gets one entry after TCRdb re-called the multiplex PCR reads with MiXCR. The data show about 340,000 distinct CDR3 sequences, around a sixth seen once. Sequencing was done on a sample of blood. These receptors originate from a woman between 50 and 59 years old with Graves' hyperthyroidism.

This clonotype appeared a few times. J is TRBJ2-2 and V is TRBV6-1; 7 bases fit TRBD1. Looked up from germline, CDR1 is MNHNS and CDR2 is SASEGT. Unmatched junction bases numbered 11, after V lost 6 bases and J lost 7 bases. CDR3 length equals 15 residues. This CDR3 reads CASRVLYRGSGELFF. The CDR3 coding sequence is TGTGCCAGCAGGGTACTCTACAGGGGCAGCGGGGAGCTGTTTTTT.

This clonotype was counted many times. The chain joins TRBV6-1 to TRBJ1-5, with TRBD1 identical over 12 bases. V dropped 4 bases and J dropped 7; count of bases not matched to a gene: 5. The CDR3 has 15 residues. CDR1 MNHNS and CDR2 SASEGT come from the germline V gene. The CDR3 loop is CASSVRDRGHQPQHF. In DNA form, the CDR3 reads TGTGCCAGCAGTGTCCGGGACAGGGGGCACCAGCCCCAGCATTTT.

This clonotype was counted ten times or more. This chain links TRBV7-9 with TRBJ2-7; D not certain. CDR1 and CDR2 (germline): SEHNR, FQNEAQ (reference sequence). The length of the CDR3 is 11 residues. Trimming shortened V by 5 bases and J by 5 bases, and 7 bases separated the two germline ends. This chain's CDR3 is CASSPGDEQYF. DNA of the CDR3: TGTGCCAGCAGCCCCGGCGACGAGCAGTACTTC.

This clonotype has a handful of counts. The gene calls are TRBV5-1 and TRBJ2-1; 13 bases are shared with TRBD2. J was trimmed by 8 bases and V by 4 bases; bases with no gene match: 12. The CDR3 has 17 amino acids. The germline CDR1 and CDR2 sequences are SGHRS and YFSETQ. The CDR3 spells CASSAGWTSGSSDEQFF. The DNA for the CDR3 is TGCGCCAGCAGCGCGGGTTGGACTAGCGGGAGTAGTGATGAGCAGTTCTTC.

The chain carries TRBV30 and TRBJ2-5; D ambiguous. The CDR3 length is 10 residues. Trimming took off 0 bases at V and 6 bases at J, with 2 bases between the two ends. From germline, CDR1 is GTSNPN and CDR2 SVGIG (reference sequence). This CDR3 reads CAWSVKTQYF. In nucleotides, the CDR3 is TGTGCCTGGAGTGTGAAGACCCAGTACTTC.